This TCR beta chain emerged from a study of beta chain features in type 1 diabetes. Findings of the study overall: In these data, an HLA type influence on TCRB rearrangement remained unresolved. Moderately but significantly shorter TCRB CDR3s were found in Type 1 diabetes patients in all four CD4+ subsets.

Germline trimming cut 4 bases from V and 5 bases from J; bases unmatched to any gene: 1. This CDR3 spans 12 amino acids. Germline V gene sequence: CDR1 MNHNS, CDR2 SASEGT. One heparinised draw of blood, averaging around 100 mL, came from each donor. TCRB transcripts that were expressed got sequenced, as all of the isolated RNA had been reverse transcribed. The protocol was immunoSEQ multiplex PCR, while the TCRdb copy is restricted to in-frame clones and leaves out a portion. This sample has roughly 400,000 clones, with over 13% found just once. About this clone itself: Its target is unknown.

The V gene is TRBV6-1, the J gene TRBJ2-5; 7 bases are a match to TRBD1. The TCR was taken from a woman between 18 and 29 years old in good health. Input material: naive CD4+ T cells from blood. CDR3 sequence (DNA): TGTGCCAGCAGTGCACAGGGGGAGACCCAGTACTTC. This gives the protein CASSAQGETQYF.